The clone carrying this T cell receptor beta chain was detected only a few times. Its target is unknown. The CDR3 contains 14 residues. CDR1 is SGHDT, CDR2 YYEEEE, per germline. Trimming cost V 4 bases and J 2 bases, with 12 bases left between them. The source of the sample is a study of post-analysis software for immune sequencing data. Overall study: Recorded subtypes: relapsing-remitting, secondary progressive, progressive-relapsing; some patients unannotated. Study results and limitations: When compared against controls, multiple sclerosis patients showed significantly lower normalized Chao1 diversity. By F measure, strong co-clustering occurred among samples prepared in the same batch. Higher frequency in patients than in controls was seen for roughly five TRBV segments, with TRBV5-6, TRBV5-1 and TRBV20-1 among them.

Unique molecular identifiers tagged the TCR beta cDNA libraries. Input of about 1 to 11 million T cells yielded a few hundred thousand cDNA molecules. TCRdb re-analysed the PCR reads in MiXCR, keeping a single row per CDR3 protein. The table has roughly 870,000 distinct CDR3 sequences, approximately 53% seen once. The sample comprised blood. The V call is TRBV5-6, the J call TRBJ2-5, with D uncertain. This TCR was recovered from a girl under 18 with multiple sclerosis. In nucleotides, the CDR3 is TGTGCCAGCAGCCCCCCTTGGAAACAAGAGACCCAGTACTTC. The encoded protein is CASSPPWKQETQYF.